The clone carrying this T cell receptor beta chain has ten or more counts. This CDR3 region has 11 residues. V was clipped by 7 bases and J by 5 bases, with 12 bases between them. Germline values: CDR1 SQVTM, CDR2 ANQGSEA. The investigators amplified TCR beta CDR3 regions from RNA transcripts. The TCR CDR3 was amplified in a first-round RT-PCR using the HTBI primer set. TCRdb re-called the multiplex PCR reads through MiXCR, storing one row per CDR3 protein. Of approximately 610,000 distinct CDR3 sequences in the sample, about 14% were seen once. The data belong to a study of T cells in Graves' hyperthyroidism and ophthalmopathy.

The rearrangement links TRBV29-1 to TRBJ2-7, with a weak D call TRBD1 (5 bases). The specimen was blood. The sequence came from a woman in her thirties or forties with Graves' ophthalmopathy. The CDR3 region is CSASSRDEQYF. The DNA for the CDR3 is TGCAGCGCCTCGTCCAGGGACGAGCAGTACTTC.